This T cell receptor (beta chain) stems from a study of blood T cell repertoires in COVID-19. With 2 bases removed from V and 1 base from J, the gap between germline ends came to 12 bases. CDR3 length: 16 residues. Germline CDR1 reads MNHEY; CDR2 reads SVGAGI. TCRdb keeps only in-frame clones here, not all; method: immunoSEQ multiplex PCR. Of about 280,000 clones listed, about nine tenths are singletons. This clone has a single count. The TCR originated in a woman aged 25 to 39 with active or convalescent COVID-19. The chain is built from TRBV6-5 and TRBJ2-4, with D unresolved. Sequencing used peripheral blood. This chain's CDR3 is CASSYGGSLAKNIQYF. The DNA for the CDR3 is TGTGCCAGCAGTTACGGTGGCTCCTTGGCCAAAAACATTCAGTACTTC.